This T cell receptor (beta chain) derives from a study of T-cell memory formation after mild COVID-19. Study summary: Among the donors, TCR clusters were largely specific to each donor.

This clonotype occurred a few times. Its target is not known. Regarding the study as a whole: CD4+ contracting clones lay mainly in CM and EM, CD8+ ones in EMRA.

Barcoded TCR alpha and TCR beta cDNA libraries with UMIs came from 5'RACE using constant-segment primers. Via MiXCR, TCRdb re-called the 5' RACE reads, giving one row per CDR3 protein. Seen here are about 400,000 distinct CDR3 sequences, 23% observed once, and the top ten hold less than 15%. Sequencing was done on a sample of PBMCs or a T cell subset sorted from them (not recorded which). The TCR sequence derives from an adult woman who had mild COVID-19 (a few samples of this study predate the infection). Cell type and time point are not known.

The CDR3 here is CSAPSRTVQETQYF. Written as DNA, the CDR3 is TGCAGCGCCCCCAGCAGGACCGTACAAGAGACCCAGTACTTC. The V gene is TRBV29-1, the J gene TRBJ2-5; D not resolved. The CDR3 is 14 residues long. V was clipped by 7 bases and J by 2 bases, with 17 bases between them. Germline V CDR1 and CDR2: SQVTM, ANQGSEA.